The clone carrying this T cell receptor beta chain came up once. Its specificity is not known. This CDR3 region has 15 residues. Germline lookup yields CDR1 MDHEN and CDR2 SYDVKM. V was pared by 6 bases and J by 0 bases, with 6 bases of the junction left unmatched. The record originates from a study of shared clonotypes between healthy human individuals. Findings and limits, study-wide: Estimated clonotype richness was generally higher in naive than memory subsets. Rarefaction demonstrated incomplete sorted-subset sequencing despite large depth.

Sequencing used immunoSEQ multiplex PCR; TCRdb keeps in-frame clones, though not all of them. Among around 1.4 million clones, approximately 98.5% were seen once, and the ten largest hold 0.36%. The TCR sequence derives from a man aged 25-45 years in good health. The chain recombines TRBV28 with TRBJ2-7; TRBD1 aligns across 9 bases. Sequencing was performed on naive CD4+ T cells sorted from blood. Indicated subset: CD45RA+ positively selected. The CDR3 nucleotides read TGTGCCAGCAGGAACCGGGACAGGGACTCCTACGAGCAGTACTTC. This sequence encodes CASRNRDRDSYEQYF.